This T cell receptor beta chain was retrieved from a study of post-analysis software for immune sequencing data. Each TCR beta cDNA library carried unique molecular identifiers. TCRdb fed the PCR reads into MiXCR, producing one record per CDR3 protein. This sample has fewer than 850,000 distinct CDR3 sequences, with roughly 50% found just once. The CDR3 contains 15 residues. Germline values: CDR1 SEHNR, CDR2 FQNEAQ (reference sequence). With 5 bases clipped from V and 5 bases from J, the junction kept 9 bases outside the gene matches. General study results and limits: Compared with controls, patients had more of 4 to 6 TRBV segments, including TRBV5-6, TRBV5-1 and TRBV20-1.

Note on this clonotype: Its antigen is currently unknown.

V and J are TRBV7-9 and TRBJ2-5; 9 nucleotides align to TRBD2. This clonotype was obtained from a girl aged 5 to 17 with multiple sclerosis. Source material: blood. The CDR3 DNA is TGTGCCAGCAGCCAACTAGCGGGCGGAGCCGAGACCCAGTACTTC. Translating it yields CASSQLAGGAETQYF.